Detailed here is one TCR beta chain. This sample is drawn from a study of glioma-infiltrating T cells after dendritic cell vaccination. Overall study context: Between about 2003 and 2013, patients got autologous tumor lysate-pulsed dendritic cell vaccines.

Time point noted: after dendritic cell vaccination, including at tumor progression/relapse. Fresh-frozen tumor tissue and more than two years of survival data were available for all. The germline gives CDR1 MNHEY, CDR2 SVGAGI. Germline trimming cut 2 bases from V and 3 bases from J; bases unmatched to any gene: 7. CDR3 length: 16 amino acids. Using immunoSEQ multiplex PCR, the repertoire was profiled, and TCRdb retains in-frame clones only, with some absent. The table lists 98,000 or so clones, about 85% of them singletons. The sample in question was blood, obtained after dendritic cell vaccination. The chain combines TRBV6-5 with TRBJ1-5; 7 bases fit TRBD1. The TCR comes from a human donor with glioblastoma. Here the CDR3 reads CASSYPITGDNQPQHF. In nucleotides, the CDR3 is TGTGCCAGCAGTTACCCCATTACAGGGGACAATCAGCCCCAGCATTTT.